This TCR beta chain comes out of a study of metastatic and nonmetastatic thyroid tumors (TCRdb year 2020). About the full investigation: The researchers compared repertoires between peripheral blood samples and tumor or nodule tissue samples from patients with malignant or benign thyroid disease. General findings and caveats noted by the study authors: TCR beta diversity was reported as significantly higher in malignant tumors than in benign nodules, in both blood and tumor samples.

The library was prepared using PCR. The instrument given in TCRdb is Illumina HiSeq 4000. High-throughput sequencing was used to profile the TCR beta-chain CDR3 region of every patient. Per the source publication's procedure: Drawing on CDR3 differences between clinicopathological groups, the researchers built a classifier meant to tell apart patients with distant-metastatic papillary thyroid cancer. The Shannon index was used to measure repertoire diversity, and the Morisita-Horn index was used to measure how similar tumor and blood repertoires were. TCRdb cleaned the public reads at Q25 with fastp, built clones with MiXCR and kept in-frame beta chains. These V and J calls originate from TCRdb's pipeline instead of the authors' own analysis. The sample table contains about 9,600 clones; only one count was recorded for about 30% of them. Clones ranked in the top ten supply nearly 5% of the sample.

From the cysteine through the phenylalanine, the CDR3 covers 12 amino acids. The DNA shown is the 36-base CDR3, in frame from base 1. Reading the germline V gene gives CDR1 MDHEN and CDR2 SYDVKM. V is reduced by 6 bases and J by 0 bases, leaving a spacing of 5 bases between them. This clone counts as medium-sized (0.01 to 0.1%). Its specific antigen is unknown. Within one base of it there is no much larger clone, and no base qualities were kept. No treatment had been received by any patient before thyroid surgery. Using T-cell receptor beta sequencing, the researchers looked back retrospectively at clinical samples from patients, gathered between about 2012 and 2018.

The chain uses TRBV28 and TRBJ2-5; a tentative D match to TRBD1 spans 5 bases. The receptor's source is a female donor with papillary thyroid cancer or a benign thyroid nodule (not recorded which). Some clones in this sample may be carry-over from other donors' samples. Sequencing was carried out using tumor tissue. The nucleotide sequence reads as follows: TGTGCCAGCAGGACAGACCAAGAGACCCAGTACTTC. This sequence encodes CASRTDQETQYF.